The clone carrying this T cell receptor beta chain has only a few counts. Germline CDR1 is DFQATT and CDR2 is SNEGSKA (reference sequence). The CDR3 runs 13 residues. V gave up 7 bases and J gave up 5 bases; unmatched junction bases: 9. The data were taken from a study of human T cells and chemical hapten exposure. TCRdb re-derived calls from the RACE reads in MiXCR, one entry per CDR3 protein. The sample consists of 85,000 to 100,000 distinct CDR3 sequences, 8% to 13% of them appearing once. Time point in this sample: patch test 2, 6 weeks after DPC sensitization. The treatment: therapeutic diphenylcyclopropenone sensitization with weekly scalp DPC.

This chain joins TRBV20-1 and TRBJ1-2, with 8 positions matching TRBD1. The sequenced sample was whole blood, obtained in connection with sensitization to the hapten diphenylcyclopropenone (DPC). This receptor was identified in a man aged 35 to 55 with alopecia areata. Some clones in this sample may be carry-over from other donors' samples. The CDR3 sequence is CSGVAGTGYGYTF. CDR3 bases: TGCAGTGGGGTAGCCGGGACAGGTTATGGCTACACCTTC.